This T cell receptor (beta chain) was identified in a study of blood T cell repertoires in COVID-19. Sequencing was performed with immunoSEQ multiplex PCR; in TCRdb, only in-frame clones are kept and a portion is missing. The data hold approximately 150,000 clones, with 80% to 90% observed a single time. V shed 6 bases and J shed 1 base, with 6 bases lying between them. The CDR3 has 13 amino acids. Germline V gene data show CDR1 as LNHDA and CDR2 as SQIVND (reference sequence). This TCR derives from a woman between 45 and 60 years old with acute COVID-19. This chain joins TRBV19 and TRBJ2-2; D is possibly TRBD2 (6 bases). The source material was PBMCs or T cells enriched from blood (not recorded which). The CDR3 coding sequence is TGTGCCAGTAGGGAGGGGAACACCGGGGAGCTGTTTTTT. Translated: CASREGNTGELFF.